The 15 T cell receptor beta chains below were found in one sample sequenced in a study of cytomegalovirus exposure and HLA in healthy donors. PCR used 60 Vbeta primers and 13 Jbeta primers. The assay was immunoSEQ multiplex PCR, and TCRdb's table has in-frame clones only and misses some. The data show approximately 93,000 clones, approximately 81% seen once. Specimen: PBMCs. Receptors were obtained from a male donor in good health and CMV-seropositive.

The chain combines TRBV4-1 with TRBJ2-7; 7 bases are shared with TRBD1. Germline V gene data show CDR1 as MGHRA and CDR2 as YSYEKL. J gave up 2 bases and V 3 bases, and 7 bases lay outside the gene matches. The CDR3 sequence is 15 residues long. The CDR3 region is CASSQVTGSTYEQYF. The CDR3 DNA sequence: TGCGCCAGCAGCCAGGTGACAGGGAGTACCTACGAGCAGTACTTC.

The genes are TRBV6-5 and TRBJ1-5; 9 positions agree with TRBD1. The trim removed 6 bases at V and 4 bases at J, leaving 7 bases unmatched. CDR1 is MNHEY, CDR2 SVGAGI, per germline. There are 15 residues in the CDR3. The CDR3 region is CASRRSGTGNQPQHF. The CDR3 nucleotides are TGTGCCAGCAGGCGGTCGGGGACAGGGAATCAGCCCCAGCATTTT.

CDR3: CASSVGSGLNTQYF. CDR3 bases: TGTGCCAGCAGCGTAGGGTCTGGACTAAATACGCAGTATTTT. J is TRBJ2-3 and V is TRBV9, with D possibly being TRBD2 (6 bases). This CDR3 has 14 residues. V gave up 0 bases and J gave up 7 bases, with 12 bases separating them. Germline-derived CDR1 and CDR2 are SGDLS and YYNGEE.

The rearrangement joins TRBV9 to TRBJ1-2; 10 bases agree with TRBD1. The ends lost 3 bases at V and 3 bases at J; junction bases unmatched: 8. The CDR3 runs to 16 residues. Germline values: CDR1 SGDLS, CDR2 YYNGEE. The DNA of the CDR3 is TGTGCCAGCAGCGCCCGGGACAGGGGCTTTGACTATGGCTACACCTTC. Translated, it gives CASSARDRGFDYGYTF.

The CDR3 loop is CASSRGTSVYEQYF. The CDR3 DNA sequence: TGTGCCAGCAGCCGGGGGACTAGCGTTTACGAGCAGTACTTC. The chain links TRBV5-6 to TRBJ2-7, with 10 bases aligning to TRBD2. Germline V gene sequence: CDR1 SGHDT, CDR2 YYEEEE. Germline trimming cut 4 bases from V and 4 bases from J; bases unmatched to any gene: 5. CDR3 length: 14 residues.

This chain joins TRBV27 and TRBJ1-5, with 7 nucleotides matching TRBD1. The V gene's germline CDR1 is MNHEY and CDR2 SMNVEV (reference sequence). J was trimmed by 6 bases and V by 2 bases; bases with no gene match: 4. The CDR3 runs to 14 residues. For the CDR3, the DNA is TGTGCCAGCAGTTTAGAAAGGGGGCGTCAGCCCCAGCATTTT. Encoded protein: CASSLERGRQPQHF.

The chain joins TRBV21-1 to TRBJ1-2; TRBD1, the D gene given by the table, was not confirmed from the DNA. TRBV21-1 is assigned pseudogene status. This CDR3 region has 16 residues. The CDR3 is CASSKFEQGARSGYTF. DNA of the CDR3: TGTGCCAGCAGCAAATTTGAACAGGGGGCGCGAAGTGGCTACACCTTC.

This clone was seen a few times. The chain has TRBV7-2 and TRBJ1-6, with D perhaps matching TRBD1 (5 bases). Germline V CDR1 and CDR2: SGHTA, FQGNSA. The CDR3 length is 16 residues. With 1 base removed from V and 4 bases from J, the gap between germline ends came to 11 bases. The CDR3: CASSLVQGPYNSPLHF. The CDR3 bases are TGTGCCAGCAGCTTAGTTCAGGGTCCTTATAATTCACCCCTCCACTTT.

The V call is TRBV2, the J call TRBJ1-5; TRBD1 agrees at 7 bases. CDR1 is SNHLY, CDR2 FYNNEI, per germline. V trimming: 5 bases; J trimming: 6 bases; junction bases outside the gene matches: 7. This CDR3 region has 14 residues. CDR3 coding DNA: TGTGCCAGCAGTTCCGGGACAGCTTTTCAGCCCCAGCATTTT. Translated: CASSSGTAFQPQHF.

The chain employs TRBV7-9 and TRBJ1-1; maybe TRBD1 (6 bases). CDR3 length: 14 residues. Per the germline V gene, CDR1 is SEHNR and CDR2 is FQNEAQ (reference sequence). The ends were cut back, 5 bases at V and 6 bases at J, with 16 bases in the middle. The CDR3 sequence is CASSVTGIRAEAFF. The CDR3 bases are TGTGCCAGCAGCGTGACAGGAATTCGGGCTGAAGCTTTCTTT.

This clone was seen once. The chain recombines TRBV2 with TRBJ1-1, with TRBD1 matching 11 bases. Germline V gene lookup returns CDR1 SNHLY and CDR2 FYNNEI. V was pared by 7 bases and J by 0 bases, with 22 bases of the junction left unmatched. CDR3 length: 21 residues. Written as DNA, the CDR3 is TGTGCCAGCACTGGGACAGGGGGGGTAACGTCTGCAATACAGGTGAACACTGAAGCTTTCTTT. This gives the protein CASTGTGGVTSAIQVNTEAFF.

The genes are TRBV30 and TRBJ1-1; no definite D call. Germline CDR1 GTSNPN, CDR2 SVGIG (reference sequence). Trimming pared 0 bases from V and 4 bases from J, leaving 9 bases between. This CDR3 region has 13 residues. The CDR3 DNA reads TGTGCCTGGAGTGTATCGGGGTTCACTGAAGCTTTCTTT. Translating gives CAWSVSGFTEAFF. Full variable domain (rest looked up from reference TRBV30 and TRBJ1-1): SQTIHQWPATLVQPVGSPLSLECTVEGTSNPNLYWYRQAAGRGLQLLFYSVGIGQISSEVPQNLSASRPQDRQFILSSKKLLLSDSGFYLCAWSVSGFTEAFFGQGTRLTVV.

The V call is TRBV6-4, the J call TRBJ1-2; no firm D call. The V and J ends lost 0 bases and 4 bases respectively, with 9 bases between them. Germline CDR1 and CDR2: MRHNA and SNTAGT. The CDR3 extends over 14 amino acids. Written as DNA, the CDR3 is TGTGCCAGCAGTGACTCTCCCCCCGGCTATGGCTACACCTTC. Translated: CASSDSPPGYGYTF.

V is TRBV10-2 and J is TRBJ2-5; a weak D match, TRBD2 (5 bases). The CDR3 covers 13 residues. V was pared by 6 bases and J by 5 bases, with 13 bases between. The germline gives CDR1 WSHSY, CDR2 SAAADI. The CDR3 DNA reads TGCGCCAGCAGGGACTCCCTTCTGGAGACCCAGTACTTC. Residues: CASRDSLLETQYF.

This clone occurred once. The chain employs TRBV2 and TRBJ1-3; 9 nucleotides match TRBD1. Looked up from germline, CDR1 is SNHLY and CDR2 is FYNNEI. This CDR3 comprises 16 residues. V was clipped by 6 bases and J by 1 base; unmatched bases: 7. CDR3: CASRRDRAKSGNTIYF. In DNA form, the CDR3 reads TGTGCCAGCAGAAGGGACAGGGCAAAATCTGGAAACACCATATATTTT.